Listed below are T cell receptor beta chains from one sample, sequenced in a study of naive CD8 T cells in extremely preterm neonates. The table came from immunoSEQ multiplex PCR; TCRdb's copy has only in-frame clones and leaves some out. The sample comprises under 9,500 clones, 80% to 95% of which are singletons, and around 0.47% rests with the top ten. Sequencing used naive CD8+ T cells from cord blood. The receptors were sampled from a newborn in good health. Each CDR3 is given with its conserved first and last residue. D genes are given only for firm matches.

13 TRBJ1-5 TRBV25-1 TRBD1 TGTGCCAGCAGTACAGGGGGCAATCAGCCCCAGCATTTT CASSTGGNQPQHF
12 TRBJ2-7 TRBV10-2 NA TGCGCCAGCGGTGGGAGGAGGGAAGAGCAGTACTTC CASGGRREEQYF
13 TRBJ2-3 TRBV10-1 NA TGCGCCAGCAGTGATGAAGGGGTTGATACGCAGTATTTT CASSDEGVDTQYF
12 TRBJ2-7 TRBV10-2 TRBD2 TGCGCCAGCGGCGGGAGCTCCTACGAGCAGTACTTC CASGGSSYEQYF
12 TRBJ1-1 TRBV7-9 NA TGTGCCAGCAGCTTAGTTCCGGGTGAAGCTTTCTTT CASSLVPGEAFF
14 TRBJ1-6 TRBV5-1 TRBD1 TGCGCCAGCAGCTCAGGGGGCTATAATTCACCCCTCCACTTT CASSSGGYNSPLHF
13 TRBJ2-1 TRBV19 NA TGTGCCAGTAGTATAGGACTAGACAATGAGCAGTTCTTC CASSIGLDNEQFF
16 TRBJ2-1 TRBV5-6 NA TGTGCCAGCAGCTTGCAGACAGGGAGGACCTACAATGAGCAGTTCTTC CASSLQTGRTYNEQFF
15 TRBJ2-1 TRBV4-2 TRBD1 TGTGCCAGCAGCTTCGGACAGGGGGCGGCTAATGAGCAGTTCTTC CASSFGQGAANEQFF
15 TRBJ2-2 TRBV15 NA TGTGCCACCAGCAGAGTGGGGGGAGTAACCGGGGAGCTGTTTTTT CATSRVGGVTGELFF
12 TRBJ2-7 TRBV29-1 NA TGCAGCGCCTCGACTAGCTCCTACGAGCAGTACTTC CSASTSSYEQYF
16 TRBJ1-2 TRBV6-5 NA TGTGCCAGCAGTTACTCGACGGGGGTCGCGAGCTATGGCTACACCTTC CASSYSTGVASYGYTF
15 TRBJ2-1 TRBV9 NA TGTGCCAGCAGCGGCCGGGACAACCTTTACAATGAGCAGTTCTTC CASSGRDNLYNEQFF
13 TRBJ2-7 TRBV27 TRBD1 TGTGCCAGCAGTCCGGGACAGGCCTACGAGCAGTACTTC CASSPGQAYEQYF
12 TRBJ2-7 TRBV11-2 TRBD1 TGTGCCGGTGGGGACAGTATCTACGAGCAGTACTTC CAGGDSIYEQYF
15 TRBJ2-3 TRBV4-1 TRBD1 TGCGCCAGCAGCCAAGAGGACAGGGGCACAGATACGCAGTATTTT CASSQEDRGTDTQYF
15 TRBJ1-1 TRBV5-1 TRBD1 TGCGCCAGCAGCTCTGACAGGGGGCTGAACACTGAAGCTTTCTTT CASSSDRGLNTEAFF
18 TRBJ2-3 TRBV5-1 NA TGCGCCAGCAGCTTGGAGCCCCCACAGGGATTTAGCACAGATACGCAGTATTTT CASSLEPPQGFSTDTQYF
10 TRBJ2-1 TRBV7-9 NA TGTGCCAGCAGCCAAAATGAGCAGTTCTTC CASSQNEQFF
14 TRBJ1-2 TRBV7-8 NA TGTGCCAGCAGCCAAGCGGGGGGGAACTATGGCTACACCTTC CASSQAGGNYGYTF
15 TRBJ2-7 TRBV4-3 NA TGCGCCAGCAGCCCCGGATACGGGGGAGCCTACGAGCAGTACTTC CASSPGYGGAYEQYF
12 TRBJ2-1 TRBV19 NA TGTGCCAGTAGCACAGGGTATCATGAGCAGTTCTTC CASSTGYHEQFF
13 TRBJ1-1 TRBV19 TRBD1 TGTGCCAGTAGCAGACAGGGCTTACTTGAAGCTTTCTTT CASSRQGLLEAFF
16 TRBJ1-4 TRBV4-3 NA TGCGCCAGCAGCCAAGATCCAGGGACAAATAATGAAAAACTGTTTTTT CASSQDPGTNNEKLFF
14 TRBJ2-7 TRBV14 TRBD1 TGTGCCAGCAGCCCCGGACAGGAAGCCTACGAGCAGTACTTC CASSPGQEAYEQYF
13 TRBJ1-2 TRBV19 NA TGTGCCAGTAGCCCGGACAGTTTCTATGGCTACACCTTC CASSPDSFYGYTF
18 TRBJ1-4 TRBV5-4 NA TGTGCCAGCAGCTTTCACTACGGTCGCGGACTAAGGGGTGAAAAACTGTTTTTT CASSFHYGRGLRGEKLFF
13 TRBJ2-1 TRBV30 TRBD2 TGTGCCTGGAGTGTAGCGGGAGACAATGAGCAGTTCTTC CAWSVAGDNEQFF
14 TRBJ1-2 TRBV21-1 NA TGTGCCAGCAGCAAAGGGGGGGGTCCGGGAGGCTACACCTTC CASSKGGGPGGYTF
15 TRBJ2-6 TRBV27 NA TGTGCCAGCAGTATAGGGGGTCCTGGGGCCAACGTCCTGACTTTC CASSIGGPGANVLTF
15 TRBJ1-2 TRBV5-1 TRBD1 TGCGCCAGCAGCCCTGAGGCAGGGGGCTTGTATGGCTACACCTTC CASSPEAGGLYGYTF
16 TRBJ2-6 TRBV11-2 TRBD1 TGTGCCAGCAGCCTCATACAGGGGGCTGGGGCCAACGTCCTGACTTTC CASSLIQGAGANVLTF
15 TRBJ1-1 TRBV27 TRBD1 TGTGCCAGCAGTTTGGCTCGCACAGGGGGCACTGAAGCTTTCTTT CASSLARTGGTEAFF
14 TRBJ1-2 TRBV5-4 NA TGTGCCAGCAGCCTGGGACTCTCTTCCTATGGCTACACCTTC CASSLGLSSYGYTF
13 TRBJ1-1 TRBV9 NA TGTGCCAGCAGCGTAGGGGGGGAAACCGAAGCTTTCTTT CASSVGGETEAFF
13 TRBJ1-1 TRBV9 NA TGTGCCAGCAGCGCTCGCAGGGACACTGAAGCTTTCTTT CASSARRDTEAFF
18 TRBJ2-1 TRBV19 NA TGTGCCAGTAGTCTCCTTACATGGCGGGCTCCCTCCTACAATGAGCAGTTCTTC CASSLLTWRAPSYNEQFF
15 TRBJ1-5 TRBV27 TRBD1 TGTGCCAGCAGTTTCGTCGGGACAGGCTATCAGCCCCAGCATTTT CASSFVGTGYQPQHF
15 TRBJ1-1 TRBV5-1 NA TGCGCCAGCAGCTTGGCGACGGTTGGGAGGACTGAAGCTTTCTTT CASSLATVGRTEAFF
17 TRBJ2-6 TRBV6-1 TRBD2 TGTGCCAGCAGTGAGAGCGGGGCCCCCTCTGGGGCCAACGTCCTGACTTTC CASSESGAPSGANVLTF
13 TRBJ1-1 TRBV10-2 NA TGCGCCAGTCATACGAATGGACTGAGTGAAGCTTTCTTT CASHTNGLSEAFF
11 TRBJ2-7 TRBV6-5 TRBD2 TGTGCCAGCCCGCGGGGGTACGAGCAGTACTTC CASPRGYEQYF